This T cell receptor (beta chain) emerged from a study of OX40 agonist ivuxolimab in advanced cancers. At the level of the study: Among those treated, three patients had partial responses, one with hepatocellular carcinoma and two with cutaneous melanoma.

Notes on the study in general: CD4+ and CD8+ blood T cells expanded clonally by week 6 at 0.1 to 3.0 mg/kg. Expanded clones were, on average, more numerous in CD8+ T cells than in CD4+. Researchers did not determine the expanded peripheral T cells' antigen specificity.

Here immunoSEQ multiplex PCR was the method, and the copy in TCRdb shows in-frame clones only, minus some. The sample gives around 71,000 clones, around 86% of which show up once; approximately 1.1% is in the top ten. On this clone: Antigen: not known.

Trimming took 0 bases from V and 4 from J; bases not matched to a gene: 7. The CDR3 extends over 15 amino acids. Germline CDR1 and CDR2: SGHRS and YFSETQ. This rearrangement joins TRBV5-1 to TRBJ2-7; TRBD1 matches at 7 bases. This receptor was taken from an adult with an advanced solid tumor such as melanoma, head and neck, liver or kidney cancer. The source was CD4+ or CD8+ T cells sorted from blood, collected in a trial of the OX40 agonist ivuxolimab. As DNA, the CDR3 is TGCGCCAGCAGCTTGGGACAGGGTGCTCCTTACGAGCAGTACTTC. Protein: CASSLGQGAPYEQYF.